The entry below describes one TCR beta chain. Its antigen is not identified. Multiplex touch-down PCR with TRB-A/B primers amplified rearranged V-D-J TRB sequences. Each CDR3 protein is one row after TCRdb ran MiXCR on the multiplex PCR reads. The repertoire holds 13,000 or so distinct CDR3 sequences, with under 30% as singletons. The record originates from a study of T cell repertoires in aging, cancer and after chemotherapy. General study findings and limits: In each cancer cohort, median generation probability increased across chemotherapy, suggesting thymic output rebounded. Age-matched healthy donors had significantly more diverse, less clonal blood TCR repertoires than untreated cancer patients. No conclusions about immunological memory after chemotherapy can be drawn from the repertoire data.

The template was genomic DNA from peripheral blood, not RNA. The sequenced material came from blood. This sequence originates from a human donor in good health.

The CDR3 protein is CASAGESYNEQFF. In DNA, the CDR3 is TGTGCCAGCGCTGGGGAGTCCTACAATGAGCAGTTCTTC. This chain links TRBV11-2 with TRBJ2-1; a weak D match, TRBD2 (5 bases). The length of the CDR3 is 13 residues. The germline gives CDR1 SGHAT, CDR2 FQNNGV. The ends were cut back, 8 bases at V and 1 base at J, with 9 bases in the middle. Variable domain in full (rest from reference TRBV11-2 and TRBJ2-1): EAGVAQSPRYKIIEKRQSVAFWCNPISGHATLYWYQQILGQGPKLLIQFQNNGVVDDSQLPKDRFSAERLKGVDSTLKIQPAKLEDSAVYLCASAGESYNEQFFGPGTRLTVL.